A selection of T cell receptor beta chains follows, all from one sample in a study of blood T cell dynamics during melanoma immunotherapy. Assay: immunoSEQ multiplex PCR; the TCRdb copy retains only in-frame clones and omits some. The sample carries more than 9,500 clones, approximately 90% recorded once. Sequenced here: blood, sampled from a patient treated with checkpoint blockade. Receptors originate from a human donor with melanoma. Each CDR3 is given with its conserved first and last residue. The D gene is left open where the match is weak. Size is stated for part of the rows, as once, few or many counts, or as a class when the clone is expanded.

size: .
V: TRBV5-6
D: .
J: TRBJ1-2
CDR3: CASSRDRSWGYTF
DNA: TGTGCCAGCAGCCGCGACAGGAGCTGGGGCTACACCTTC

size: .
V: TRBV6-1
D: TRBD1
J: TRBJ1-5
CDR3: CASTAGTGANQPQHF
DNA: TGTGCCAGCACCGCCGGGACAGGGGCGAACCAGCCCCAGCATTTT

size: .
V: TRBV11-2
D: TRBD2
J: TRBJ2-1
CDR3: CASSLGLAASYNEQFF
DNA: TGTGCCAGCAGTTTGGGACTAGCGGCCTCCTACAATGAGCAGTTCTTC

size: .
V: TRBV28
D: TRBD1
J: TRBJ2-2
CDR3: CASSPWTGEVTGELFF
DNA: TGTGCCAGCAGTCCCTGGACAGGGGAGGTCACCGGGGAGCTGTTTTTT

size: .
V: TRBV9
D: TRBD2
J: TRBJ2-2
CDR3: CASSLSPGLAGGTGTGELFF
DNA: TGTGCCAGCAGCCTGAGTCCGGGACTAGCGGGAGGGACGGGCACCGGGGAGCTGTTTTTT

size: .
V: TRBV7-2
D: .
J: TRBJ2-1
CDR3: CASSTAGSSSYNEQFF
DNA: TGTGCCAGCAGCACCGCCGGGTCGAGCTCCTACAATGAGCAGTTCTTC

size: few
V: TRBV25-1
D: .
J: TRBJ1-1
CDR3: CASRGGAVNGRTFF
DNA: TGTGCCAGCAGGGGAGGGGCAGTGAACGGTAGAACTTTCTTT

size: .
V: TRBV30
D: .
J: TRBJ2-4
CDR3: CAWSGLFKNIQYF
DNA: TGTGCCTGGAGTGGACTGTTTAAAAACATTCAGTACTTC

size: .
V: TRBV5-1
D: TRBD2
J: TRBJ2-3
CDR3: CASSLRAGGYTDTQYF
DNA: TGCGCCAGCAGCTTGAGAGCGGGAGGTTACACAGATACGCAGTATTTT

size: .
V: TRBV7-9
D: .
J: TRBJ2-1
CDR3: CASSWGRLGEEQFF
DNA: TGTGCCAGCAGCTGGGGACGCCTAGGGGAGGAGCAGTTCTTC

size: .
V: TRBV5-1
D: .
J: TRBJ2-1
CDR3: CASRRTGTALNEQFF
DNA: TGCGCCAGCAGACGAACCGGGACCGCCTTGAATGAGCAGTTCTTC

size: .
V: TRBV7-7
D: .
J: TRBJ2-3
CDR3: CASSAGATDTQYF
DNA: TGTGCCAGCAGCGCCGGAGCCACAGATACGCAGTATTTT

size: .
V: TRBV2
D: TRBD2
J: TRBJ2-3
CDR3: CASSESPGLAGGKASTDMQYF
DNA: TGTGCCAGCAGTGAATCCCCGGGACTAGCGGGGGGGAAAGCTAGCACAGATATGCAGTATTTT

size: .
V: TRBV11-2
D: .
J: TRBJ1-1
CDR3: CASSFSPRVMNTEAFF
DNA: TGTGCCAGCAGCTTCTCCCCCCGGGTCATGAACACTGAAGCTTTCTTT

size: .
V: TRBV30
D: .
J: TRBJ1-3
CDR3: CAWSESGNTIYF
DNA: TGTGCCTGGAGTGAGTCTGGAAACACCATATATTTT

size: .
V: TRBV14
D: .
J: TRBJ2-7
CDR3: CASSQGWNRDGSYEQYF
DNA: TGTGCCAGCAGCCAAGGGTGGAACAGGGACGGGTCCTACGAGCAGTACTTC

size: .
V: TRBV10-2
D: TRBD2
J: TRBJ2-7
CDR3: CASRSDRLASSYEQYF
DNA: TGCGCCAGCCGCTCCGACCGACTAGCGAGCTCCTACGAGCAGTACTTC

size: .
V: TRBV5-6
D: .
J: TRBJ2-7
CDR3: CASSQTGYEQYF
DNA: TGTGCCAGCAGCCAAACAGGGTACGAGCAGTACTTC

size: .
V: TRBV19
D: .
J: TRBJ1-5
CDR3: CASSIGGGSNQPQHF
DNA: TGTGCCAGTAGTATCGGAGGGGGTAGCAATCAGCCCCAGCATTTT

size: .
V: TRBV18
D: .
J: TRBJ2-7
CDR3: CASSPGTHEQYF
DNA: TGTGCCAGCTCACCGGGGACCCACGAGCAGTACTTC

size: .
V: TRBV19
D: .
J: TRBJ1-2
CDR3: CASSALGTTFYTF
DNA: TGTGCCAGTAGTGCTCTAGGGACGACGTTTTACACCTTC

size: .
V: TRBV19
D: .
J: TRBJ1-1
CDR3: CASIERQRMNTEAFF
DNA: TGTGCCAGTATCGAGCGACAACGTATGAACACTGAAGCTTTCTTT

size: .
V: TRBV7-9
D: .
J: TRBJ2-3
CDR3: CASSPGAGARTDTQYF
DNA: TGTGCCAGCAGCCCAGGGGCGGGGGCCCGCACAGATACGCAGTATTTT

size: once
V: TRBV10-1
D: TRBD2
J: TRBJ2-3
CDR3: CASSDRLGLAGVPRTDTQYF
DNA: TGCGCCAGCAGCGACCGACTGGGACTAGCGGGAGTACCACGCACAGATACGCAGTATTTT

size: .
V: TRBV28
D: TRBD1
J: TRBJ1-1
CDR3: CASSPGQGDTEAFF
DNA: TGTGCCAGCAGCCCTGGACAGGGGGACACTGAAGCTTTCTTT

size: .
V: TRBV25-1
D: .
J: TRBJ2-2
CDR3: CAVSSYGATGELFF
DNA: TGTGCCGTTAGCAGCTACGGGGCCACCGGGGAGCTGTTTTTT

size: .
V: TRBV7-6
D: TRBD1
J: TRBJ1-1
CDR3: CASSSRDRNTEAFF
DNA: TGTGCCAGCAGCTCCCGGGACAGAAACACTGAAGCTTTCTTT

size: .
V: TRBV7-8
D: .
J: TRBJ1-1
CDR3: CASSRNTEAFF
DNA: TGTGCCAGCAGCCGAAACACTGAAGCTTTCTTT

size: .
V: TRBV2
D: .
J: TRBJ1-4
CDR3: CASSRQQANEKLFF
DNA: TGTGCCAGCAGCCGCCAGCAGGCCAATGAAAAACTGTTTTTT

size: .
V: TRBV6-1
D: TRBD1
J: TRBJ2-5
CDR3: CAIAGTGGETQYF
DNA: TGTGCCATCGCCGGGACAGGGGGAGAGACCCAGTACTTC

size: .
V: TRBV7-3
D: .
J: TRBJ1-2
CDR3: CASSPSGADGYTF
DNA: TGTGCCAGCAGTCCATCTGGGGCCGATGGCTACACCTTC

size: .
V: TRBV25-1
D: .
J: TRBJ2-2
CDR3: CASRGPGELFF
DNA: TGTGCCAGCAGGGGACCCGGGGAGCTGTTTTTT

size: .
V: TRBV29-1
D: .
J: TRBJ1-1
CDR3: CSVEGSSWDTEAFF
DNA: TGCAGCGTTGAGGGGTCCTCTTGGGACACTGAAGCTTTCTTT

size: .
V: TRBV5-6
D: .
J: TRBJ1-2
CDR3: CASSPVSGGYSYGYTF
DNA: TGTGCCAGCAGCCCTGTTAGTGGGGGATATAGCTATGGCTACACCTTC

size: .
V: TRBV7-9
D: TRBD2
J: TRBJ2-7
CDR3: CASSLGGGSNQDF
DNA: TGTGCCAGCAGCTTAGGGGGGGGTTCCAACCAGGACTTC

size: .
V: TRBV29-1
D: .
J: TRBJ2-3
CDR3: CSVGAQITTDTQYF
DNA: TGCAGCGTTGGAGCGCAGATAACCACAGATACGCAGTATTTT

size: once
V: TRBV19
D: .
J: TRBJ1-4
CDR3: CASSIGFGFANEKLFF
DNA: TGTGCCAGTAGTATAGGATTCGGGTTTGCTAATGAAAAACTGTTTTTT

size: .
V: TRBV7-9
D: .
J: TRBJ2-7
CDR3: CASSYPGTPSYEQYF
DNA: TGTGCCAGCAGCTACCCCGGGACTCCCTCCTACGAGCAGTACTTC

size: .
V: TRBV5-1
D: .
J: TRBJ1-1
CDR3: CASSLVLGEAFF
DNA: TGCGCCAGCAGCTTGGTACTAGGAGAAGCTTTCTTT

size: .
V: TRBV2
D: TRBD1
J: TRBJ1-1
CDR3: CASSGDRNTEAFF
DNA: TGTGCCAGCAGTGGGGACAGGAACACTGAAGCTTTCTTT